The 5 T cell receptor beta chains below all came from one sample that was sequenced in a study of response to subunit inactivated influenza vaccine. A single record per CDR3 protein comes from TCRdb applying MiXCR to the RT-PCR reads. The repertoire has hundreds of thousands of distinct CDR3 sequences, more than 15% of them found once; the top ten carry roughly 3%. Sequences were derived from CD4+ T cells sorted from PBMCs, sampled less than 25 months after vaccination. These receptor sequences come from a man aged 50 to 75 who received an inactivated influenza vaccine.

The chain uses TRBV2 and TRBJ2-2; D is uncertain. V lost 9 bases and J lost 0, with 11 bases in between. The CDR3 has 14 residues. The germline gives CDR1 SNHLY, CDR2 FYNNEI. Written as DNA, the CDR3 is TGTGCCAGTATGGGCCTAGCGAACACCGGGGAGCTGTTTTTT. Translated: CASMGLANTGELFF.

This clonotype was found a few times. V usage is TRBV28 and J usage is TRBJ1-1; D might be TRBD1 (6 bases). There are 15 residues in the CDR3. Trimming pared 7 bases from V and 1 base from J, leaving 16 bases between. Per germline, CDR1 MDHEN and CDR2 SYDVKM. CDR3 DNA: TGTGCCAGCACCCCAGGTGGCAGGGGGAACACTGAAGCTTTCTTT. This encodes CASTPGGRGNTEAFF.

Only a few counts were recorded for this clonotype. V usage is TRBV10-3 and J usage is TRBJ2-7; either TRBD1 or TRBD2 may supply D (5 bases each). This CDR3 is built from 15 residues. Germline lookup yields CDR1 ENHRY and CDR2 SYGVKD. V shed 0 bases and J shed 6 bases, with 15 bases lying between them. The CDR3: CAISESSGRGGEQYF. The CDR3 DNA follows: TGTGCCATCAGTGAGTCCTCGGGTCGGGGCGGCGAGCAGTACTTC.

This rearrangement joins TRBV11-2 to TRBJ2-7, with 7 nucleotides matching TRBD2. The CDR3 is made up of 18 amino acids. The germline CDR1 and CDR2 sequences are SGHAT and FQNNGV. V dropped 5 bases and J dropped 3; count of bases not matched to a gene: 19. The CDR3 here is CASSPRRTASGTFYEQYF. The CDR3 DNA sequence: TGTGCCAGCAGCCCCCGTAGGACTGCTAGCGGAACGTTCTACGAGCAGTACTTC.

There are a few counts of this clonotype. The CDR3 is CSVAGRASGSLKFF. CDR3 nucleotides: TGCAGCGTTGCTGGTAGGGCTAGCGGGAGCCTCAAGTTCTTC. This chain uses TRBV29-1 with TRBJ2-1, with 10 bases identical to TRBD2. This CDR3 region has 14 residues. J lost 14 bases, V lost 4 bases, and 14 bases had no gene match. Germline loops: CDR1 SQVTM, CDR2 ANQGSEA.